A selection of T cell receptor beta chains follows, all from one sample in a study of shared clonotypes between healthy human individuals. TCRdb keeps only in-frame clones here, not all; method: immunoSEQ multiplex PCR. Of roughly 2.5 million clones in the sample, roughly nine tenths were seen once. Sequenced material: naive CD4+ T cells sorted from blood. These receptors were collected from a man between 18 and 35 years old in good health. CDR3s include the opening cysteine and the closing phenylalanine or tryptophan. D genes are given only for firm matches. The listing skips clone size in some rows; elsewhere it reads once, few, many or a size class.

clone size	V gene	D gene	J gene	CDR3 protein	CDR3 DNA
.	TRBV2	.	TRBJ2-3	CASSVTGLDTDTQYF	TGTGCCAGCAGTGTAACGGGACTGGACACAGATACGCAGTATTTT
.	TRBV4-1	.	TRBJ2-2	CASSATGTTNTGELFF	TGCGCCAGCAGCGCTACCGGGACAACGAACACCGGGGAGCTGTTTTTT
.	TRBV4-1	.	TRBJ2-1	CASSQGRNEQFF	TGCGCCAGCAGCCAGGGCAGGAATGAGCAGTTCTTC
.	TRBV15	.	TRBJ1-5	CATTTRDPIGQPQHF	TGTGCCACCACCACCCGGGACCCCATAGGGCAGCCCCAGCATTTT
.	TRBV7-9	.	TRBJ2-5	CASSQVGSQTQYF	TGTGCCAGCAGCCAGGTCGGCAGCCAGACCCAGTACTTC
.	TRBV30	TRBD1	TRBJ2-7	CAWSATFNRGRYEQYF	TGTGCCTGGAGTGCCACATTCAACAGGGGACGCTACGAGCAGTACTTC
.	TRBV6-5	TRBD2	TRBJ2-1	CASSSPGLAVHEQFF	TGTGCCAGCAGTTCACCGGGACTAGCGGTCCATGAGCAGTTCTTC
.	TRBV2	TRBD1	TRBJ2-1	CASSNTGTGWFDEQFF	TGTGCCAGCAGTAATACCGGGACAGGGTGGTTCGATGAGCAGTTCTTC
.	TRBV5-5	.	TRBJ2-2	CASSPGIVNTGELFF	TGTGCCAGCAGCCCTGGGATCGTGAACACCGGGGAGCTGTTTTTT
.	TRBV7-2	TRBD1	TRBJ1-4	CASSRDRAEKLFF	TGTGCCAGCAGTCGGGACAGGGCTGAAAAACTGTTTTTT
.	TRBV7-2	TRBD2	TRBJ2-1	CASSPKGLAGNEQFF	TGTGCCAGCAGCCCGAAGGGACTAGCGGGAAATGAGCAGTTCTTC
.	TRBV18	TRBD1	TRBJ1-2	CASSSGTGTYGYTF	TGTGCCAGCTCGTCCGGGACAGGGACCTATGGCTACACCTTC
.	TRBV7-9	TRBD2	TRBJ2-3	CASSTGTSVNTQYF	TGTGCCAGCAGTACCGGGACTAGCGTAAACACGCAGTATTTT
once	TRBV7-9	.	TRBJ2-7	CASSQDRQPHEQYF	TGTGCCAGCAGCCAGGACAGACAACCTCACGAGCAGTACTTC